The rows below give T cell receptor beta chains drawn from one sample of a study of vaccination and CD4 T cells after COVID-19. No antigen has been assigned to these receptors. TCRdb processed the PCR reads anew with MiXCR; each CDR3 protein has one entry. The repertoire includes 15,000 or so distinct CDR3 sequences, approximately 48% of them detected once, and around 7.7% sits in the top ten. The sample comprised CD4+ T cells from blood, cultured in vitro. These receptor sequences come from a human donor who had recovered from COVID-19. Each CDR3 is given with its conserved first and last residue. A D gene is named only where the DNA matches it firmly.

D gene	J gene	V gene	CDR3 protein
.	TRBJ2-1	TRBV20-1	CSARRENGGSYNEQFF
.	TRBJ2-3	TRBV6-1	CASNKVGERADTQYF
.	TRBJ1-6	TRBV6-1	CASSERGADNSPLHF
.	TRBJ1-2	TRBV18	CASSPTANREGYTF
TRBD2	TRBJ2-5	TRBV27	CASSPSAFAGVSLETQYF
.	TRBJ1-1	TRBV7-9	CASSRISGPSSQGATEAFF
TRBD1	TRBJ1-2	TRBV10-3	CAISDGTGRGRGYGYTF
.	TRBJ1-1	TRBV20-1	CSARSQGLPDTEAFF
.	TRBJ1-1	TRBV6-1	CASSVYLNTEAFF
.	TRBJ1-2	TRBV6-2/TRBV6-3	CASKGTVDFYGYTF
.	TRBJ1-1	TRBV20-1	CSATPDGRGTEAFF
.	TRBJ2-3	TRBV24-1	CATSDLKNTDTQYF
TRBD1	TRBJ1-5	TRBV7-8	CASSLVGGGQPQHF
.	TRBJ2-3	TRBV6-1	CASSGATDTQYF
.	TRBJ2-7	TRBV15	CATSRARAGYEQYF
TRBD1	TRBJ2-5	TRBV5-1	CASAPMRGPGRTQYF